The 14 T cell receptor beta chains below come from one sample, sequenced in a study of blood T cell repertoires in COVID-19. The table came from immunoSEQ multiplex PCR; TCRdb's copy has only in-frame clones and leaves some out. In the table there are over 200,000 clones, about nine tenths of which are singletons. Sequenced sample: PBMCs or T cells enriched from blood (not recorded which). These receptors came from a woman aged 45-59 years in a cohort exposed to, infected with or recovered from COVID-19 (not recorded which).

This clone was seen a few times. The CDR3 coding sequence is TGTGCCAGAAGGGCACACAGGGAGTATGGCTACACCTTC. This translates into CARRAHREYGYTF. V is TRBV24-1 and J is TRBJ1-2, with a weak D call TRBD1 (6 bases). Trimming removed 11 bases at V and 5 bases at J, with 17 bases between. The germline gives CDR1 KGHDR, CDR2 SFDVKD. The CDR3 has 13 residues.

The chain uses TRBV30 and TRBJ1-2; 9 bases match TRBD1. There are 22 residues in the CDR3. Germline lookup yields CDR1 GTSNPN and CDR2 SVGIG (reference sequence). The trim removed 3 bases at V and 8 bases at J, leaving 34 bases unmatched. Here the CDR3 reads CAWSVLGIYRGRVGKSWVGYTF. CDR3 DNA: TGTGCCTGGAGCGTGTTGGGCATTTACAGGGGGCGCGTGGGTAAGAGTTGGGTCGGCTACACCTTC.

This clone was detected only a few times. This chain uses TRBV19 with TRBJ2-2, with 7 positions matching TRBD1. The CDR3 contains 15 residues. J was trimmed by 6 bases and V by 4 bases; bases with no gene match: 8. Per the germline V gene, CDR1 is LNHDA and CDR2 is SQIVND (reference sequence). The CDR3 protein is CASSTGQVEAGELFF. The DNA for the CDR3 is TGTGCCAGTAGTACCGGACAGGTGGAGGCCGGGGAGCTGTTTTTT.

This clone was seen once. The V gene is TRBV24-1, the J gene TRBJ2-5; tentative D call: TRBD1 (6 bases). V lost 7 bases and J lost 5, with 19 bases in between. CDR1 KGHDR and CDR2 SFDVKD come from the germline V gene. There are 15 residues in the CDR3. Here the CDR3 DNA reads TGTGCCACCAGCGATACCGGACAGTTCTCGGAGACCCAGTACTTC. As protein: CATSDTGQFSETQYF.

This chain links TRBV5-1 with TRBJ1-2; D call uncertain. Trimming removed 10 bases at V and 7 bases at J, with 26 bases between. The length of the CDR3 is 15 residues. CDR1 SGHRS and CDR2 YFSETQ come from the germline V gene. CDR3 DNA sequence: TGCGCCGGCGGAGGAGCAGAGATTCCTGGTGTTGGCTACACCTTC. As protein: CAGGGAEIPGVGYTF.

As DNA, the CDR3 is TGTGCCAGCAGCACAAGCCTTCGGGCCCAGGGAAACACCGGGGAGCTGTTTTTT. Protein product: CASSTSLRAQGNTGELFF. The chain carries TRBV9 and TRBJ2-2; the D gene is possibly TRBD1 (5 bases). The germline V gene encodes CDR1 SGDLS and CDR2 YYNGEE. Trimming removed 4 bases from V and 2 bases from J, with 21 bases in between. The CDR3 has 18 amino acids.

This sequence joins TRBV7-8 and TRBJ1-1; 9 bases agree with TRBD1. The CDR3 is 14 residues long. Trimming removed 7 bases from V and 4 bases from J; junction bases left unmatched: 7. Germline lookup yields CDR1 SGHVS and CDR2 FQNEAQ. CDR3 nucleotides: TGTGCCAGCATCCGACAGGGGGTCGGCACTGAAGCTTTCTTT. Translated: CASIRQGVGTEAFF.

The rearrangement uses TRBV7-2 and TRBJ2-3; TRBD1 might be the D (7 bases). Germline CDR1 is SGHTA and CDR2 is FQGNSA. The CDR3 is 14 amino acids. With 3 bases removed from V and 6 bases from J, the gap between germline ends came to 13 bases. The CDR3 reads CASSLKPGGDTQYF. CDR3 bases: TGTGCCAGCAGCTTGAAACCAGGGGGGGATACGCAGTATTTT.

This clone occurred once. The V gene is TRBV18, the J gene TRBJ2-7, with 7 positions matching TRBD1. V shed 4 bases, J shed 2 bases, and the junction held 2 bases outside the gene matches. The CDR3 length is 13 residues. Germline values: CDR1 KGHSH, CDR2 LQKENI. CDR3 coding DNA: TGTGCCAGCTCACAGGGACAGACCTACGAGCAGTACTTC. Translating gives CASSQGQTYEQYF. Filled out from reference TRBV18 and TRBJ2-7, the complete variable domain reads NAGVMQNPRHLVRRRGQEARLRCSPMKGHSHVYWYRQLPEEGLKFMVYLQKENIIDESGMPKERFSAEFPKEGPSILRIQQVVRGDSAAYFCASSQGQTYEQYFGPGTRLTVT.

This clone has a single count. The chain carries TRBV12-3 or TRBV12-4 and TRBJ1-2, with D perhaps matching TRBD1 (6 bases). This CDR3 is built from 13 residues. Trimming left V 2 bases short and J 8 bases short, with 12 bases between. For the CDR3, the DNA is TGTGCCAGCAGTTTATACAGGGACGACGGCTACACCTTC. It translates to CASSLYRDDGYTF.

In this sample, this clone turned up a few times. J is TRBJ1-1 and V is TRBV11-3; a possible D gene is TRBD1 (5 bases). The germline gives CDR1 SGHNT, CDR2 YENEEA. The V and J ends lost 6 bases and 0 bases respectively, with 8 bases between them. This CDR3 has 13 amino acids. The CDR3 DNA follows: TGTGCCAGCAGGAAGGGGATGAACACTGAAGCTTTCTTT. This codes for CASRKGMNTEAFF.

This chain joins TRBV11-1 and TRBJ2-3; D unclear. Between the trimmed V and J ends, which lost 4 bases and 0 bases, there was a span of 8 bases. The CDR3 length is 14 residues. Germline V CDR1 and CDR2: SGHAT, FQDESV (reference sequence). In DNA, the CDR3 is TGTGCCAGCAGCTCGCGTCCCAGCACAGATACGCAGTATTTT. This codes for CASSSRPSTDTQYF.

The V gene is TRBV9, the J gene TRBJ1-3, with 8 bases matching TRBD1. Trimming removed 0 bases from V and 3 bases from J; junction bases left unmatched: 11. This CDR3 has 18 amino acids. Germline loops: CDR1 SGDLS, CDR2 YYNGEE. Written as DNA, the CDR3 is TGTGCCAGCAGCGTAGACGTGACAGGGGCTTCTTTTGGAAACACCATATATTTT. This sequence encodes CASSVDVTGASFGNTIYF.

A few counts support this clone. The V call is TRBV5-1, the J call TRBJ1-1, with D uncertain. V was shortened by 6 bases and J by 1 base, with 16 bases between the two germline ends. Germline V gives CDR1 SGHRS, CDR2 YFSETQ. The CDR3 totals 15 residues. The CDR3 nucleotides read TGCGCCAGCACCAAGGATCGGGGAGAGAACACTGAAGCTTTCTTT. Translation: CASTKDRGENTEAFF.